The 20 T cell receptor beta chains below come from one sample, sequenced in a study of cytomegalovirus exposure and HLA in healthy donors. It was with 60 Vbeta and 13 Jbeta primers that the PCR ran. TCRdb's table, derived via immunoSEQ multiplex PCR, lists solely in-frame clones and lacks some. Found here are roughly 160,000 clones, about three quarters of them singletons; the top ten hold more than 13%. The specimen sequenced was PBMCs. These TCRs come from a man in his forties or fifties in good health and CMV-seropositive.

This clone was recorded only once. This chain connects TRBV6-6 to TRBJ2-1; D is possibly TRBD2 (6 bases). This CDR3 is 14 amino acids long. The V gene's germline CDR1 is MNHNY and CDR2 SVGAGI (reference sequence). The V and J ends lost 1 base and 5 bases respectively, with 9 bases between them. The CDR3 bases are TGTGCCAGCAGTTACTGGGGGGACGACAATGAGCAGTTCTTC. Its protein is CASSYWGDDNEQFF.

This sequence joins TRBV6-5 and TRBJ1-2; 7 bases agree with TRBD1. From germline, CDR1 is MNHEY and CDR2 SVGAGI. The CDR3 sequence is 13 residues long. Unmatched junction bases numbered 6, after V lost 7 bases and J lost 4 bases. This chain's CDR3 is CASTGGTVYGYTF. The CDR3 nucleotides are TGTGCCAGCACCGGAGGGACAGTCTATGGCTACACCTTC.

The chain joins TRBV19 to TRBJ1-2; 9 bases are shared with TRBD1. The junction had 11 bases not matched to a gene; V was cut back by 5 bases and J by 4 bases. Per the germline V gene, CDR1 is LNHDA and CDR2 is SQIVND (reference sequence). The CDR3 loop spans 16 amino acids. CDR3 sequence (DNA): TGTGCCAGTAGTGCCCAACAGGGGGCCCGAGGCTATGGCTACACCTTC. It is translated as CASSAQQGARGYGYTF. The full variable domain, rest sourced from reference TRBV19 and TRBJ1-2, is DGGITQSPKYLFRKEGQNVTLSCEQNLNHDAMYWYRQDPGQGLRLIYYSQIVNDFQKGDIAEGYSVSREKKESFPLTVTSAQKNPTAFYLCASSAQQGARGYGYTFGSGTRLTVV.

The J gene is TRBJ2-7, the V gene TRBV6-5; D gene uncertain. Trimming took off 4 bases at V and 2 bases at J, with 6 bases between the two ends. CDR1 is MNHEY, CDR2 SVGAGI, per germline. CDR3 length equals 12 residues. CDR3 nucleotides: TGTGCCAGCAGTTCCCACACCTACGAGCAGTACTTC. Translating it yields CASSSHTYEQYF.

The chain joins TRBV5-5 to TRBJ2-1, with TRBD2 identical over 8 bases. The V and J ends lost 3 bases and 2 bases, in that order; junction bases with no gene match: 4. The CDR3 contains 15 residues. Germline lookup yields CDR1 SGHKS and CDR2 YYEKEE (reference sequence). The CDR3 region is CASSSGGGPYNEQFF. In DNA, the CDR3 is TGTGCCAGCAGCTCCGGGGGGGGCCCCTACAATGAGCAGTTCTTC.

V usage is TRBV11-2 and J usage is TRBJ2-1, with 8 bases lining up with TRBD2. The CDR3 spans 15 residues. CDR1 is SGHAT and CDR2 is FQNNGV in the germline V gene. V lost 3 bases and J lost 9; bases outside the gene matches: 10. The CDR3 region has the DNA TGTGCCAGCAGCTTTTCGGGGGGGCGAGTAGGTGAGCAGTTCTTC. The encoded protein is CASSFSGGRVGEQFF.

The chain links TRBV6-5 to TRBJ2-5, with a weak D call TRBD2 (6 bases). CDR3 length: 13 amino acids. Germline loops: CDR1 MNHEY, CDR2 SVGAGI. V was cut by 7 bases and J by 6 bases, with 15 bases left in between. CDR3 bases: TGTGCCAGCACGTCGGGACTCGGACAGACCCAGTACTTC. Protein sequence: CASTSGLGQTQYF.

As DNA, the CDR3 is TGTGCCAGCAGGCAGACCGGGGGGAGCTCCTACAATGAGCAGTTCTTC. This translates into CASRQTGGSSYNEQFF. The V call is TRBV5-6, the J call TRBJ2-1; 7 nucleotides align to TRBD2. CDR1 is SGHDT, CDR2 YYEEEE, per germline. This CDR3 is 16 amino acids long. V dropped 5 bases and J dropped 0; count of bases not matched to a gene: 8.

The V and J genes are TRBV4-3 and TRBJ1-5; D may be TRBD1 (5 bases). Trimming took 0 bases from V and 3 from J, leaving 9 bases between them. The germline V gene has CDR1 LGHNA and CDR2 YSLEER. The CDR3 extends over 15 amino acids. The CDR3 nucleotides are TGCGCCAGCAGCCAAGAGTACAGGAACAATCAGCCCCAGCATTTT. Amino acids: CASSQEYRNNQPQHF.

This clone has just a few counts. The chain joins TRBV6-1 to TRBJ1-2; D is possibly TRBD1 (6 bases). Germline values: CDR1 MNHNS, CDR2 SASEGT. The CDR3 covers 15 residues. V was shortened by 3 bases and J by 4 bases, with 15 bases between the two germline ends. In DNA form, the CDR3 reads TGTGCCAGCAGTGAGGGTTTTGGGGGCGGCTATGGCTACACCTTC. Residues: CASSEGFGGGYGYTF.

This rearrangement joins TRBV18 to TRBJ1-2, with D possibly being TRBD1 (6 bases). The germline gives CDR1 KGHSH, CDR2 LQKENI. V was clipped by 6 bases and J by 2 bases, with 19 bases between them. The CDR3 length is 16 residues. This chain's CDR3 is CASSGPDGTLNYGYTF. In DNA, the CDR3 is TGTGCCAGCTCGGGTCCGGACGGGACATTAAACTATGGCTACACCTTC.

The genes are TRBV18 and TRBJ2-7, with TRBD1 identical over 11 bases. Germline CDR1 is KGHSH and CDR2 is LQKENI. With V trimmed by 6 bases and J by 3 bases, 4 bases remained unmatched. CDR3 length: 14 amino acids. CDR3: CASSAGTGGYEQYV. CDR3 nucleotide sequence: TGTGCCAGCTCGGCTGGGACAGGGGGCTACGAGCAGTACGTC.

In this sample, this clone turned up once. This chain connects TRBV5-1 to TRBJ2-4; TRBD1 matches at 7 bases. Germline V gives CDR1 SGHRS, CDR2 YFSETQ. V was clipped by 3 bases and J by 8 bases; unmatched bases: 14. The CDR3 runs to 16 residues. CDR3 bases: TGCGCCAGCAGCTCTTCTGGGGCCGGCCAGGGGGACATTCAGTACTTC. Translation: CASSSSGAGQGDIQYF. Looking up the rest from reference TRBV5-1 and TRBJ2-4 gives the full variable domain: KAGVTQTPRYLIKTRGQQVTLSCSPISGHRSVSWYQQTPGQGLQFLFEYFSETQRNKGNFPGRFSGRQFSNSRSEMNVSTLELGDSALYLCASSSSGAGQGDIQYFGAGTRLSVL.

This chain joins TRBV5-4 and TRBJ2-7; 9 bases align to TRBD2. This CDR3 contains 14 residues. V gave up 3 bases and J gave up 3 bases; unmatched junction bases: 4. Germline V CDR1 and CDR2: SGHNT, YYREEE (reference sequence). The CDR3 is CASSSAGGSYEQYF. The CDR3 DNA is TGTGCCAGCAGCTCAGCGGGGGGCAGCTACGAGCAGTACTTC.

The chain combines TRBV28 with TRBJ1-6; D is ambiguous. Germline V gives CDR1 MDHEN, CDR2 SYDVKM. V shed 6 bases and J shed 6 bases, with 12 bases lying between them. The CDR3 runs to 14 residues. The CDR3 bases are TGTGCCAGCAGACCCCGGGATCTTAATTCACCCCTCCACTTT. Translation gives CASRPRDLNSPLHF.

This clone occurred a few times. J is TRBJ1-5 and V is TRBV6-1; D not certain. V lost 8 bases to trimming and J lost 0 bases, with 14 bases between them. CDR1 and CDR2 from the germline V gene are MNHNS and SASEGT. The CDR3 sequence is 15 residues long. Here the CDR3 reads CASGTHPYSNQPQHF. For the CDR3, the DNA is TGTGCCAGCGGCACACACCCGTATAGCAATCAGCCCCAGCATTTT.

The chain employs TRBV11-1 and TRBJ2-5, with 9 bases fitting TRBD2. This CDR3 has 17 amino acids. Germline values: CDR1 SGHAT, CDR2 FQDESV (reference sequence). The trim removed 5 bases at V and 3 bases at J, leaving 13 bases unmatched. The CDR3 coding sequence is TGTGCCAGCAGCGCAACTCAGAGGGAGCGGGGGGAAGAGACCCAGTACTTC. It is translated as CASSATQRERGEETQYF.

In its sample, this clone was seen a few times. The CDR3 region has the DNA TGTGCCAGTAGTATCACAGGGGGGAGCTCCTACAATGAGCAGTTCTTC. This encodes CASSITGGSSYNEQFF. This chain uses TRBV19 with TRBJ2-1; the match to TRBD1 covers 8 bases. The ends lost 3 bases at V and 0 bases at J; junction bases unmatched: 4. The CDR3 length is 16 residues. Germline V gene lookup returns CDR1 LNHDA and CDR2 SQIVND (reference sequence). Based on the CDR3 plus reference TRBV19 and TRBJ2-1, the full variable domain is DGGITQSPKYLFRKEGQNVTLSCEQNLNHDAMYWYRQDPGQGLRLIYYSQIVNDFQKGDIAEGYSVSREKKESFPLTVTSAQKNPTAFYLCASSITGGSSYNEQFFGPGTRLTVL.

The gene calls are TRBV10-3 and TRBJ2-1; 14 bases agree with TRBD2. Per germline, CDR1 ENHRY and CDR2 SYGVKD. The CDR3 has 15 residues. Trimming at V came to 7 bases and at J to 6 bases, leaving 5 bases not matched to a gene. The CDR3 is CAIKTSGGGLNEQFF. CDR3 nucleotide sequence: TGTGCCATCAAGACTAGCGGGGGGGGCCTCAATGAGCAGTTCTTC.

The chain links TRBV27 to TRBJ2-3, with a weak D call TRBD1 (5 bases). The germline V gene encodes CDR1 MNHEY and CDR2 SMNVEV (reference sequence). This CDR3 comprises 15 residues. V was pared by 2 bases and J by 6 bases, with 15 bases between. CDR3 protein: CASSLNPGSSDTQYF. For the CDR3, the DNA is TGTGCCAGCAGTTTAAACCCAGGGTCTTCTGATACGCAGTATTTT.